This T cell receptor (beta chain) emerged from a study of OX40 agonist ivuxolimab in advanced cancers. Some clones are missing from TCRdb's copy, which holds only in-frame ones; the method was immunoSEQ multiplex PCR. The sample holds around 80,000 clones, about 92% seen once. This sample comprised CD4+ or CD8+ T cells sorted from blood, obtained in a trial of the OX40 agonist ivuxolimab. The TCR originated in an adult with an advanced solid tumor such as melanoma, head and neck, liver or kidney cancer.

The CDR3 reads CASSDGTGVKEQYF. CDR3 coding DNA: TGTGCCAGCAGCGATGGGACAGGGGTAAAAGAGCAGTACTTC. The chain recombines TRBV7-9 with TRBJ2-7, with 10 bases aligning to TRBD1. This CDR3 has 14 amino acids. V lost 5 bases and J lost 7; bases outside the gene matches: 8. The V gene's germline CDR1 is SEHNR and CDR2 FQNEAQ (reference sequence).